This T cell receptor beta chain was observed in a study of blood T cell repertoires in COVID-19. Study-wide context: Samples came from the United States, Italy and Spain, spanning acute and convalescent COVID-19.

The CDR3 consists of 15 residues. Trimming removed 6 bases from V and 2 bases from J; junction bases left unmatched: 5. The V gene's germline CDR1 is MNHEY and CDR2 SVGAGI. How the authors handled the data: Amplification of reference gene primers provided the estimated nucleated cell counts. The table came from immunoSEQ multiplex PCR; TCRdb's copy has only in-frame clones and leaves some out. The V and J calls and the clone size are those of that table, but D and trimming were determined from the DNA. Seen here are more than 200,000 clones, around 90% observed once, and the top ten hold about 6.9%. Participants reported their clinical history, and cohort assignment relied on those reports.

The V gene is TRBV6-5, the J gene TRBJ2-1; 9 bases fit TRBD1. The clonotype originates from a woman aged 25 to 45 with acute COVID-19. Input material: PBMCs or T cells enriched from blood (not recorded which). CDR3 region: CASSWDRVTYNEQFF. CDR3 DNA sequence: TGTGCCAGCAGCTGGGACAGGGTGACCTACAATGAGCAGTTCTTC.